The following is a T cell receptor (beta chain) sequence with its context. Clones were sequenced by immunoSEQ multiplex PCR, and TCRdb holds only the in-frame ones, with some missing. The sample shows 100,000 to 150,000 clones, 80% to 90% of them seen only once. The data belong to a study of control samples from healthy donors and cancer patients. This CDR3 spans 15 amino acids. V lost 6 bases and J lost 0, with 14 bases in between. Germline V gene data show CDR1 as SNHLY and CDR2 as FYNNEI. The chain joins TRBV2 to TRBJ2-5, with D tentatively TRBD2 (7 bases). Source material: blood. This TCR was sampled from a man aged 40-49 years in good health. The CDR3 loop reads CASRPLGGDQETQYF. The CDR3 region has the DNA TGTGCCAGCAGACCCCTAGGGGGGGACCAAGAGACCCAGTACTTC.